What follows describes a single T cell receptor beta chain. Authors' processing steps: The authors estimated nucleated cell counts from reference gene primer amplification. Profiling relied on immunoSEQ multiplex PCR, and the TCRdb table lists in-frame clones only, not all of them. D and trimming were read from the DNA, whereas the V and J calls and clone size are those reported in that table. The repertoire holds 100,000 to 120,000 clones, 85% to 90% seen once, with around 4.3% in the top ten. The data were taken from a study of blood T cell repertoires in COVID-19. Study-wide context: Italy, Spain and the United States were the sources of the convalescent and acute COVID-19 samples. PBMCs, B-cell-depleted T cells, or T cells provided the cDNA or gDNA that made up the material.

The germline gives CDR1 MNHNS, CDR2 SASEGT. This CDR3 has 16 residues. V shed 3 bases and J shed 8 bases, with 19 bases lying between them. Sequencing was performed on peripheral blood. The chain combines TRBV6-1 with TRBJ1-4; D might be TRBD1 (5 bases). The sequence derives from a man in his fifties with acute or convalescent COVID-19. The CDR3 sequence is CASSDARAPGREKLFF. The DNA for the CDR3 is TGTGCCAGCAGTGACGCCCGGGCCCCAGGGAGGGAAAAACTGTTTTTT.